These 25 T cell receptor beta chains originate from one sample sequenced in a study of T cell responses to AZD1222 COVID-19 vaccine. Some clones are missing from TCRdb's copy, which holds only in-frame ones; the method was immunoSEQ multiplex PCR. The table has 90,000 or so clones, approximately 90% seen once; the top ten hold roughly 21%. The source was peripheral blood, collected on day 0 of AZD1222 vaccination. The receptors derive from an adult in good health.

V is TRBV7-9 and J is TRBJ2-7; a weak D match, TRBD1 (5 bases). The CDR3 totals 13 residues. Trimming cost V 5 bases and J 3 bases, with 11 bases left between them. Germline assignment: CDR1 SEHNR and CDR2 FQNEAQ (reference sequence). CDR3 protein: CASSKHQGYEQYF. Here the CDR3 DNA reads TGTGCCAGCAGCAAACACCAGGGCTACGAGCAGTACTTC.

This chain links TRBV19 with TRBJ1-6, with 8 bases that match TRBD1. The CDR3 has 16 residues. The V gene end was trimmed by 5 bases and the J gene end by 8 bases; junction bases not matched to a gene: 11. CDR1 and CDR2 (germline): LNHDA, SQIVND (reference sequence). CDR3: CASSSRTGKEDSPLHF. The CDR3 DNA reads TGTGCCAGTAGTTCTCGGACAGGGAAGGAAGATTCACCCCTCCACTTT.

This chain joins TRBV9 and TRBJ2-7, with 10 bases matching TRBD1. J gave up 3 bases and V 3 bases, and 3 bases lay outside the gene matches. CDR1 and CDR2 (germline): SGDLS, YYNGEE. The CDR3 sequence is 14 residues long. CDR3 protein: CASSAGTGVYEQYF. CDR3 coding DNA: TGTGCCAGCAGCGCCGGGACAGGGGTCTACGAGCAGTACTTC.

The V gene is TRBV29-1, the J gene TRBJ1-1; D might be TRBD1 (6 bases). Germline CDR1 reads SQVTM; CDR2 reads ANQGSEA. V was shortened by 3 bases and J by 5 bases, with 10 bases between the two germline ends. The CDR3 runs 12 residues. The CDR3 reads CSVEGAGTEAFF. CDR3 DNA: TGCAGCGTTGAGGGGGCAGGAACTGAAGCTTTCTTT.

The chain carries TRBV7-9 and TRBJ1-1, with 8 bases fitting TRBD1. The V and J ends lost 8 bases and 5 bases, in that order; junction bases with no gene match: 22. Per germline, CDR1 SEHNR and CDR2 FQNEAQ (reference sequence). The CDR3 is made up of 18 amino acids. The chain's CDR3 is CASLSLFSPQGARTEAFF. The CDR3 nucleotides are TGTGCCAGCTTGTCGCTCTTCTCCCCCCAGGGGGCGAGAACTGAAGCTTTCTTT.

The chain is built from TRBV11-3 and TRBJ2-5; 11 bases are shared with TRBD2. V dropped 5 bases and J dropped 4; count of bases not matched to a gene: 6. The CDR3 totals 15 residues. Germline CDR1 is SGHNT and CDR2 is YENEEA. CDR3 sequence reads: CASSPSGRPGETQYF. CDR3 in DNA: TGTGCCAGCAGCCCTAGCGGGAGGCCGGGAGAGACCCAGTACTTC.

The CDR3 region has the DNA TGTGCCAGCAGGAACAGGGGTCGTTATGAAAAACTGTTTTTT. It encodes CASRNRGRYEKLFF. The chain uses TRBV5-6 and TRBJ1-4, with 7 positions matching TRBD1. CDR3 size: 14 residues. Germline trimming cut 5 bases from V and 6 bases from J; bases unmatched to any gene: 7. The germline gives CDR1 SGHDT, CDR2 YYEEEE.

V and J are TRBV7-8 and TRBJ1-4, with D possibly TRBD1 on 5 matching bases. The ends were cut back, 5 bases at V and 4 bases at J, with 14 bases in the middle. CDR3 length: 15 residues. From germline, CDR1 is SGHVS and CDR2 FQNEAQ. In DNA, the CDR3 is TGTGCCAGCAGCCCTGGGGGACTTGATAATGAAAAACTGTTTTTT. This sequence encodes CASSPGGLDNEKLFF.

This chain connects TRBV9 to TRBJ1-2; unclear D gene. With 0 bases removed from V and 8 bases from J, the gap between germline ends came to 17 bases. Germline V CDR1 and CDR2: SGDLS, YYNGEE. CDR3 length equals 15 residues. This CDR3 is CASSVGSMDSGGYTF. The CDR3 nucleotides are TGTGCCAGCAGCGTAGGCTCTATGGACTCGGGCGGCTACACCTTC.

This clone is deemed medium-sized (0.01 to 0.1%). The DNA for the CDR3 is TGCAGCGTTAGACAGGGGCCCGGGGAGCTGTTTTTT. Protein product: CSVRQGPGELFF. V is TRBV29-1 and J is TRBJ2-2; 8 positions match TRBD1. This CDR3 has 12 amino acids. Germline V lookup: CDR1 SQVTM, CDR2 ANQGSEA. The V gene end was trimmed by 5 bases and the J gene end by 6 bases; junction bases not matched to a gene: 2.

The chain combines TRBV6-6 with TRBJ2-2; D possibly corresponds to TRBD2 (5 bases). CDR1 is MNHNY, CDR2 SVGAGI, per germline (reference sequence). This CDR3 contains 14 residues. Trimming shortened V by 10 bases and J by 1 base, and 13 bases separated the two germline ends. Written as DNA, the CDR3 is TGTGCCACCCTTCGCGGGTGGAACACCGGGGAGCTGTTTTTT. Translation gives CATLRGWNTGELFF.

The chain carries TRBV28 and TRBJ1-1, with 7 nucleotides matching TRBD1. The germline V gene has CDR1 MDHEN and CDR2 SYDVKM. V dropped 2 bases and J dropped 10; count of bases not matched to a gene: 4. The CDR3 loop spans 12 amino acids. The CDR3 spells CASSLIEGAAFF. CDR3 bases: TGTGCCAGCAGTTTAATTGAGGGGGCAGCTTTCTTT. Drawing the rest from reference TRBV28 and TRBJ1-1, the complete variable domain is DVKVTQSSRYLVKRTGEKVFLECVQDMDHENMFWYRQDPGLGLRLIYFSYDVKMKEKGDIPEGYSVSREKKERFSLILESASTNQTSMYLCASSLIEGAAFFGQGTRLTVV.

This clone came up once. The V gene is TRBV6-5, the J gene TRBJ1-3; D is unclear. The CDR3 length is 12 residues. Trimming removed 9 bases at V and 0 bases at J, with 6 bases between. Germline CDR1 reads MNHEY; CDR2 reads SVGAGI. The CDR3 bases are TGTGCCAGTACTAGCTCTGGAAACACCATATATTTT. Residues: CASTSSGNTIYF.

As concerns this clone: An end of the junction does not agree with germline; a read error may underlie this. The rearrangement uses TRBV7-9 and TRBJ2-5; TRBD1 aligns across 10 bases. Germline-derived CDR1 and CDR2 are SEHNR and FQNEAQ (reference sequence). This CDR3 is built from 12 residues. The CDR3 here is CASSEAGDRGHF. For the CDR3, the DNA is TGTGCCAGCAGCGAAGCGGGGGACAGGGGACACTTC.

This chain's CDR3 is CSVGVRGTEAFF. The CDR3 region has the DNA TGCAGCGTTGGAGTACGGGGAACTGAAGCTTTCTTT. The gene calls are TRBV29-1 and TRBJ1-1, with D uncertain. CDR3 length equals 12 residues. Germline lookup yields CDR1 SQVTM and CDR2 ANQGSEA. V lost 4 bases to trimming and J lost 5 bases, with 11 bases between them.

The chain couples TRBV12-3 or TRBV12-4 to TRBJ1-3; unclear D gene. The CDR3 has 12 amino acids. With 2 bases removed from V and 1 base from J, the gap between germline ends came to 0 bases. The CDR3 is CASSLSGNTIYF. DNA of the CDR3: TGTGCCAGCAGTTTATCTGGAAACACCATATATTTT.

V usage is TRBV11-2 and J usage is TRBJ2-3; 8 bases fit TRBD1. The germline V gene has CDR1 SGHAT and CDR2 FQNNGV. V dropped 4 bases and J dropped 4; count of bases not matched to a gene: 10. The CDR3 extends over 16 amino acids. The CDR3 spells CASSSGQGITSDTQYF. The DNA for the CDR3 is TGTGCCAGCAGCTCTGGACAGGGCATCACATCAGATACGCAGTATTTT.

The gene calls are TRBV4-3 and TRBJ1-5; D may be TRBD1 (6 bases). Trimming took 0 bases from V and 4 from J, leaving 10 bases between them. The CDR3 runs 15 residues. Germline V gene lookup returns CDR1 LGHNA and CDR2 YSLEER. CDR3 in amino acids: CASSQDGGQNQPQHF. The CDR3 coding sequence is TGCGCCAGCAGCCAAGATGGCGGACAGAATCAGCCCCAGCATTTT.

The V gene is TRBV14, the J gene TRBJ1-2; 8 nucleotides match TRBD1. The J segment lost 3 bases and the V segment lost 1 base, leaving 4 bases of the junction unmatched. This CDR3 region has 15 residues. The germline gives CDR1 SGHDN, CDR2 FVKESK. For the CDR3, the DNA is TGTGCCAGCAGCCAAGCGGACAGGGTGGACTATGGCTACACCTTC. This sequence encodes CASSQADRVDYGYTF.

The rearrangement joins TRBV9 to TRBJ2-4; D gene uncertain. The CDR3 has 16 residues. The germline CDR1 and CDR2 sequences are SGDLS and YYNGEE. V was shortened by 0 bases and J by 0 bases, with 10 bases between the two germline ends. The CDR3 DNA reads TGTGCCAGCAGCGTAGGTGGGTTGGGAGCCAAAAACATTCAGTACTTC. Its protein product is CASSVGGLGAKNIQYF.

This clone appeared a few times. The gene calls are TRBV5-4 and TRBJ2-5, with 8 bases that match TRBD2. There are 16 residues in the CDR3. Germline V CDR1 and CDR2: SGHNT, YYREEE (reference sequence). J lost 5 bases, V lost 2 bases, and 11 bases had no gene match. Here the CDR3 reads CASSFKEKREWETQYF. CDR3 bases: TGTGCCAGCAGCTTTAAGGAGAAGCGGGAGTGGGAGACCCAGTACTTC.

This rearrangement joins TRBV3-1 (or the pseudogene TRBV3-2) to TRBJ2-2, with D hard to call. The V gene's germline CDR1 is LGHDT and CDR2 YNNKEL (reference sequence). Trimming stripped 1 base from V and 8 bases from J, with 5 bases between. This CDR3 region has 12 residues. CDR3: CASSQVHGELFF. CDR3 nucleotides: TGTGCCAGCAGCCAAGTTCATGGGGAGCTGTTTTTT.

The chain uses TRBV7-2 and TRBJ1-2, with D hard to call. Germline V lookup: CDR1 SGHTA, CDR2 FQGNSA. There are 14 residues in the CDR3. Between the trimmed V and J ends, which lost 0 bases and 8 bases, there was a span of 13 bases. The CDR3 DNA is TGTGCCAGCAGCTTAGCCAACGTCCTGTACGGCTACACCTTC. Encoded protein: CASSLANVLYGYTF.

The chain is built from TRBV12-3 or TRBV12-4 and TRBJ1-5; D is undetermined. Trimming left V 6 bases short and J 3 bases short, with 9 bases between. The CDR3 has 13 amino acids. The CDR3 DNA reads TGTGCCAGCAGATCCGGTACCAATCAGCCCCAGCATTTT. This sequence encodes CASRSGTNQPQHF.

This clone was seen a handful of times. The chain uses TRBV19 and TRBJ1-3, with D unresolved. Germline V gives CDR1 LNHDA, CDR2 SQIVND (reference sequence). The CDR3 totals 11 residues. With 10 bases removed from V and 2 bases from J, the gap between germline ends came to 6 bases. The CDR3 loop reads CATKAGNTIYF. The CDR3 region has the DNA TGTGCCACCAAAGCTGGAAACACCATATATTTT.